The clone carrying this T cell receptor beta chain was recorded a few times. What it recognizes is unknown. A junction end diverges from the germline sequence, so it may reflect a read error. Looked up from germline, CDR1 is SGHNT and CDR2 is YYREEE (reference sequence). The CDR3 spans 15 residues. Multiplex touch-down PCR with TRB-A/B primers amplified rearranged V-D-J TRB sequences. TCRdb independently ran MiXCR on the multiplex PCR reads; one entry per CDR3 protein. The sample has approximately 3,700 distinct CDR3 sequences, about 29% seen once. This sample is drawn from a study of T cell repertoires in aging, cancer and after chemotherapy. TCR beta rearrangements were amplified from peripheral blood genomic DNA. Overall study findings and caveats: Compared with age-matched healthy donors, untreated hematological or solid cancer patients showed higher blood TCR clonality.

The TCR comes from a human donor with a solid tumor. The sample was blood. The chain combines TRBV5-4 with TRBJ2-3, with TRBD2 identical over 8 bases. CDR3 residues: CASSYETSAVDTQYF. The CDR3 DNA reads TGCGCCAGCAGCTATGAGACTAGCGCGGTAGATACGCAGTATTTT.